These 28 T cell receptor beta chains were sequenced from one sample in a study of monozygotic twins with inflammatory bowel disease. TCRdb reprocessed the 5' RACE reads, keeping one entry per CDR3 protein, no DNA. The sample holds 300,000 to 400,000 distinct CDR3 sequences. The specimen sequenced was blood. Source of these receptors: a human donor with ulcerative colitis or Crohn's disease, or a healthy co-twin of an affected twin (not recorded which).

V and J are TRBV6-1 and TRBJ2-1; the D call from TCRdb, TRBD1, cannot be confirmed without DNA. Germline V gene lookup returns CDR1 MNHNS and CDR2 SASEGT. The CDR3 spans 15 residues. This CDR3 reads CASSESGARGDEQFF.

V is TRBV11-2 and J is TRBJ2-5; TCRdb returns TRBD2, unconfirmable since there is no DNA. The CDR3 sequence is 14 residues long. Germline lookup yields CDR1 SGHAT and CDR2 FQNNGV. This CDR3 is CASRASQYQETQYF.

The CDR3 sequence is CASSLARGSYNEQFF. The rearrangement links TRBV11-2 to TRBJ2-1; TCRdb gives TRBD1 as the D gene, but with no DNA this cannot be confirmed. Germline V gene lookup returns CDR1 SGHAT and CDR2 FQNNGV. This CDR3 region has 15 residues.

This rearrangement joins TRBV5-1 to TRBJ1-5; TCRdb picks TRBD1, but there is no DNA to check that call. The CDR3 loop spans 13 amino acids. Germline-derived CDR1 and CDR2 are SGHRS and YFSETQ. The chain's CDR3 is CASRTGAGQPQHF.

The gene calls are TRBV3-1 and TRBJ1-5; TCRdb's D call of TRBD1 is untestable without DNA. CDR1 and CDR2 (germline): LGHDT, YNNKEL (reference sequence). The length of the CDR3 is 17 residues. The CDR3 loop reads CASSPEQGAGSNQPQHF.

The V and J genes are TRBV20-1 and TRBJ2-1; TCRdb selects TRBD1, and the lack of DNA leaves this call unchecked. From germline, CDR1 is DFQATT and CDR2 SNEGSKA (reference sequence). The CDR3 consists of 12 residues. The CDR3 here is CSAGTGNNEQFF.

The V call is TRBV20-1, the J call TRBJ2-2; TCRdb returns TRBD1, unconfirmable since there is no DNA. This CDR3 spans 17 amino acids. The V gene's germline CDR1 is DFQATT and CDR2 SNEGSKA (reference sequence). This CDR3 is CSAPIRQGDVNTGELFF.

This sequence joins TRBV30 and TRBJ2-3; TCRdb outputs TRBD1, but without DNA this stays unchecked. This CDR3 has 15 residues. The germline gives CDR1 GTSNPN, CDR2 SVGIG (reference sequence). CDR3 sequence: CAWISRGRTTDTQYF.

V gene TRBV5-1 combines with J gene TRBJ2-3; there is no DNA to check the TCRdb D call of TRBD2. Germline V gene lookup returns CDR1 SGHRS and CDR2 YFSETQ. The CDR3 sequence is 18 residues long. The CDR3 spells CASSTGTSGGFSTDTQYF.

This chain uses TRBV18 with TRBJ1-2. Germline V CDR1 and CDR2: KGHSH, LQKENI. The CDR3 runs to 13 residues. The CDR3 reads CASSPPPTVGYTF.

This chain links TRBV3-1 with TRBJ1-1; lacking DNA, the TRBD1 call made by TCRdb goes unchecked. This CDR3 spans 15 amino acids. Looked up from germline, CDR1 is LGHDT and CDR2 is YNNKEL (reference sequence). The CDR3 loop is CASSHYRGQQPEAFF. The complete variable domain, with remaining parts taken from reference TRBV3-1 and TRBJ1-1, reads DTAVSQTPKYLVTQMGNDKSIKCEQNLGHDTMYWYKQDSKKFLKIMFSYNNKELIINETVPNRFSPKSPDKAHLNLHINSLELGDSAVYFCASSHYRGQQPEAFFGQGTRLTVV.

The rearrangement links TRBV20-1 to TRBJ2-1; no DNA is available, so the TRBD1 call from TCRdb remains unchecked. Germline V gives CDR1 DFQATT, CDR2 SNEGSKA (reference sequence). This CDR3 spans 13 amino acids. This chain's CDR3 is CSAPTGGGHEQFF.

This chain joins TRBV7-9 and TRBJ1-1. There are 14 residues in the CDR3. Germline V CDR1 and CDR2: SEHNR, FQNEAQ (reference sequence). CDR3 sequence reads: CASSFNQGTTEAFF.

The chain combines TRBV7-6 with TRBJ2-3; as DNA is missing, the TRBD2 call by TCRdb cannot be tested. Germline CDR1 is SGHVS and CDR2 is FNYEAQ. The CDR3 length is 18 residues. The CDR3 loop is CASSLADWTSATRDTQYF.

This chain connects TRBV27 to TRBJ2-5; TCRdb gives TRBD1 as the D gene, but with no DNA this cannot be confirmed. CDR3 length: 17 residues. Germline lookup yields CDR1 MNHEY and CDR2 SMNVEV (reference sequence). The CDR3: CASSLSAWGGYQETQYF.

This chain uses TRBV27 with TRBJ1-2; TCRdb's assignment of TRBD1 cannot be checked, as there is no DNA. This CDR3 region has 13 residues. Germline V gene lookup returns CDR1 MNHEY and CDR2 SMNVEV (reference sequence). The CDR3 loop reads CASSFNRGLGYTF.

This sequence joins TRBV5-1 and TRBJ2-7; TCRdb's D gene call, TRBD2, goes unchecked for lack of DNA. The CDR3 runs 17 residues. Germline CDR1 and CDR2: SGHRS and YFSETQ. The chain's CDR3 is CASSLASGGASSYEQYF.

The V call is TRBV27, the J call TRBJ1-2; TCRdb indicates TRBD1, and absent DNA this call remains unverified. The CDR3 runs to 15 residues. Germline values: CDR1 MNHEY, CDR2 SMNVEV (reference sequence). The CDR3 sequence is CASSSLTTGRDGYTF.

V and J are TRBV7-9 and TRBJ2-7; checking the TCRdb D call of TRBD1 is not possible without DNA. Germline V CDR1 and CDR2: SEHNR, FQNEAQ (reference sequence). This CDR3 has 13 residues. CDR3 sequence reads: CASSLGGTDEQYF.

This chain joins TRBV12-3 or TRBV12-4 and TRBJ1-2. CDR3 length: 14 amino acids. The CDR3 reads CASTLTSLGYGYTF.

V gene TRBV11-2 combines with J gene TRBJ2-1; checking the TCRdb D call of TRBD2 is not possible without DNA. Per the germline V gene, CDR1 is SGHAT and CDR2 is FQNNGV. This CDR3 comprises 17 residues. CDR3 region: CASSLDPTSFGYNEQFF.

This chain's CDR3 is CSAQTGVGEQFF. The rearrangement uses TRBV20-1 and TRBJ2-1; without DNA, the TCRdb call of TRBD1 cannot be checked. This CDR3 has 12 residues. Germline V CDR1 and CDR2: DFQATT, SNEGSKA (reference sequence).

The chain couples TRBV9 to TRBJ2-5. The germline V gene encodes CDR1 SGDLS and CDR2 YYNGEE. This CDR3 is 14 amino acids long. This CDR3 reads CASSVGNRGETQYF. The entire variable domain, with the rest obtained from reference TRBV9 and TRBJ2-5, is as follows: DSGVTQTPKHLITATGQRVTLRCSPRSGDLSVYWYQQSLDQGLQFLIQYYNGEERAKGNILERFSAQQFPDLHSELNLSSLELGDSALYFCASSVGNRGETQYFGPGTRLLVL.

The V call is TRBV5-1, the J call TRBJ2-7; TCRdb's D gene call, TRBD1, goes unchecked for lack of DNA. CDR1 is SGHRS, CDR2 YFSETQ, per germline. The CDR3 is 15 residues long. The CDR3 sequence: CASNPGQATFYEQYF.

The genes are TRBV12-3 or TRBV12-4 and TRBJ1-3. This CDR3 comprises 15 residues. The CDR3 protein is CASSFSVGSGNTIYF.

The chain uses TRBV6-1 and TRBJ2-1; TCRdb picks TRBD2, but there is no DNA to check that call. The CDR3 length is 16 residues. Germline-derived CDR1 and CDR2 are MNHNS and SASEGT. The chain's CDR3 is CASLASGGANYNEQFF.

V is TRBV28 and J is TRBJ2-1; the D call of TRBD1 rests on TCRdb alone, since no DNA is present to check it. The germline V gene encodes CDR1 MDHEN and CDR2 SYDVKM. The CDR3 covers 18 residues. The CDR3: CASSLTGGDMDSYNEQFF.

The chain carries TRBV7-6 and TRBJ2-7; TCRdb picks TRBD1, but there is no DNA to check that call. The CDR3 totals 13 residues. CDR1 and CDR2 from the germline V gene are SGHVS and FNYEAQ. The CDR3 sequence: CASSLPGGQSLSF.